A single sample is the source of the 26 T cell receptor beta chains below, sequenced in a study of OX40 agonist ivuxolimab in advanced cancers. Profiled with immunoSEQ multiplex PCR; TCRdb holds only in-frame clones, not every one. This table holds fewer than 80,000 clones, over 75% found once. Sequences were derived from CD4+ or CD8+ T cells sorted from blood, sampled in a trial of the OX40 agonist ivuxolimab. Receptors originate from an adult with an advanced solid tumor such as melanoma, head and neck, liver or kidney cancer.

This sequence joins TRBV30 and TRBJ2-5; a weak D match, TRBD1 (6 bases). Germline-derived CDR1 and CDR2 are GTSNPN and SVGIG (reference sequence). V shed 3 bases and J shed 2 bases, with 16 bases lying between them. CDR3 size: 15 residues. The CDR3 is CAWSQKSRGQETQYF. DNA for the CDR3: TGTGCCTGGAGCCAAAAGTCCAGGGGTCAAGAGACCCAGTACTTC.

The V call is TRBV18, the J call TRBJ1-2; D call uncertain. The CDR3 contains 15 residues. In germline, CDR1 is KGHSH, CDR2 LQKENI. The V and J ends lost 2 bases and 0 bases respectively, with 10 bases between them. This chain's CDR3 is CASSPLNSPNYGYTF. DNA for the CDR3: TGTGCCAGCTCACCATTAAACTCCCCTAACTATGGCTACACCTTC.

This clone was recorded only once. The J gene is TRBJ1-3, the V gene TRBV5-5; D is undetermined. Looked up from germline, CDR1 is SGHKS and CDR2 is YYEKEE (reference sequence). Trimming took off 0 bases at V and 0 bases at J, with 7 bases between the two ends. This CDR3 has 15 amino acids. The CDR3 nucleotides are TGTGCCAGCAGCTTGGAAAAGGGCTCTGGAAACACCATATATTTT. Translation: CASSLEKGSGNTIYF.

J is TRBJ1-1 and V is TRBV10-3; D gene unclear. The V end was cut by 0 bases, the J end by 1 base, with 9 bases between. Germline lookup yields CDR1 ENHRY and CDR2 SYGVKD. This CDR3 comprises 15 residues. In DNA form, the CDR3 reads TGTGCCATCAGTGAGTCAGGGCCGTGGAACACTGAAGCTTTCTTT. Translating gives CAISESGPWNTEAFF.

This chain links TRBV7-9 with TRBJ1-5; tentatively, D is TRBD1 (5 bases). Trimming shortened V by 1 base and J by 3 bases, and 10 bases separated the two germline ends. Germline-derived CDR1 and CDR2 are SEHNR and FQNEAQ (reference sequence). The CDR3 totals 15 residues. The CDR3 sequence: CASSLEAGFNQPQHF. CDR3 DNA: TGTGCCAGCAGCTTAGAGGCAGGGTTCAATCAGCCCCAGCATTTT.

This chain connects TRBV6-6 to TRBJ1-1; possible D gene TRBD1, 6 bases. Per germline, CDR1 MNHNY and CDR2 SVGAGI (reference sequence). Trimming took off 6 bases at V and 0 bases at J, with 11 bases between the two ends. CDR3 size: 14 residues. Here the CDR3 DNA reads TGTGCCAGCAGCAACAGGGTAATGAACACTGAAGCTTTCTTT. Translating gives CASSNRVMNTEAFF.

The V gene is TRBV9, the J gene TRBJ2-5; D gene unclear. Trimming removed 4 bases at V and 5 bases at J, with 12 bases between. The CDR3 is made up of 13 amino acids. Germline V gene lookup returns CDR1 SGDLS and CDR2 YYNGEE. CDR3 region: CASSPRHGETQYF. As DNA, the CDR3 is TGTGCCAGCAGCCCACGACACGGGGAGACCCAGTACTTC.

Here the CDR3 DNA reads TGTGCCAGCACTTCCCCTCTCTACGAGCAGTACTTC. Encoded protein: CASTSPLYEQYF. This rearrangement joins TRBV28 to TRBJ2-7; unclear D gene. The germline V gene encodes CDR1 MDHEN and CDR2 SYDVKM. The CDR3 has 12 residues. V lost 7 bases and J 3 bases, leaving 10 bases between the germline ends.

The chain couples TRBV13 to TRBJ2-7, with 7 positions matching TRBD1. The CDR3 spans 13 residues. The J segment lost 5 bases and the V segment lost 5 bases, leaving 6 bases of the junction unmatched. CDR1 and CDR2 from the germline V gene are PRHDT and FYEKMQ (reference sequence). The CDR3 loop is CASSPPGQDEQYF. In nucleotides, the CDR3 is TGTGCCAGCAGCCCCCCCGGACAGGACGAGCAGTACTTC.

This clone has more than one count but fewer than ten. This chain connects TRBV9 to TRBJ1-2; D not resolved. The CDR3 covers 15 residues. Trimming took 1 base from V and 3 from J, leaving 13 bases between them. In germline, CDR1 is SGDLS, CDR2 YYNGEE. The CDR3 region is CASSVMGSGDYGYTF. The CDR3 nucleotides are TGTGCCAGCAGCGTAATGGGATCGGGAGACTATGGCTACACCTTC.

The rearrangement uses TRBV11-3 and TRBJ2-7; 8 positions match TRBD2. The germline gives CDR1 SGHNT, CDR2 YENEEA. V gave up 1 base and J gave up 0 bases; unmatched junction bases: 8. The CDR3 spans 17 residues. CDR3 sequence (DNA): TGTGCCAGCAGCTTAGCCCCCCGGGGGGGGTTCTCCTACGAGCAGTACTTC. It codes for CASSLAPRGGFSYEQYF.

This clone has only a few counts. The rearrangement joins TRBV10-3 to TRBJ2-1; 8 nucleotides align to TRBD2. The germline V gene encodes CDR1 ENHRY and CDR2 SYGVKD. After removal of 6 bases from V and 7 bases from J, the junction contained 5 bases not matched to a gene. This CDR3 is built from 13 residues. Written as DNA, the CDR3 is TGTGCCATCAGGAGCGGGGGCTGGAATGAGCAGTTCTTC. Its protein is CAIRSGGWNEQFF.

The gene calls are TRBV5-1 and TRBJ2-3, with 15 nucleotides matching TRBD2. Germline CDR1 and CDR2: SGHRS and YFSETQ. Trimming removed 4 bases from V and 0 bases from J; junction bases left unmatched: 6. The CDR3 sequence is 18 residues long. DNA of the CDR3: TGCGCCAGCAGCCCAGGACTAGCGGGAGGGCCGAGCACAGATACGCAGTATTTT. Encoded protein: CASSPGLAGGPSTDTQYF.

The chain carries TRBV28 and TRBJ2-5; 9 nucleotides agree with TRBD1. V lost 3 bases and J lost 6; bases outside the gene matches: 5. CDR1 and CDR2 from the germline V gene are MDHEN and SYDVKM. The length of the CDR3 is 14 residues. CDR3 coding DNA: TGTGCCAGCAGTTTCGGGGACAGGGATAAGACCCAGTACTTC. Protein sequence: CASSFGDRDKTQYF.

The V and J genes are TRBV18 and TRBJ1-5, with D possibly matching TRBD1 (5 bases). CDR1 is KGHSH and CDR2 is LQKENI in the germline V gene. The CDR3 has 17 amino acids. V lost 2 bases and J lost 2, with 16 bases in between. CDR3 protein: CASSPYRDPWGNQPQHF. The CDR3 DNA reads TGTGCCAGCTCACCATATCGGGACCCGTGGGGCAATCAGCCCCAGCATTTT. The complete variable domain, with remaining parts taken from reference TRBV18 and TRBJ1-5, reads NAGVMQNPRHLVRRRGQEARLRCSPMKGHSHVYWYRQLPEEGLKFMVYLQKENIIDESGMPKERFSAEFPKEGPSILRIQQVVRGDSAAYFCASSPYRDPWGNQPQHFGDGTRLSIL.

V and J are TRBV19 and TRBJ2-5, with a possible D match to TRBD1 (5 bases). TRBJ2-7 explains the end of the DNA better; the J call may be wrong. Germline CDR1 reads LNHDA; CDR2 reads SQIVND (reference sequence). The CDR3 contains 13 residues. Here the CDR3 DNA reads TGTGCCAGTAACCAGCAGGGTGGTAGCGAGCAGTACTTC. Protein sequence: CASNQQGGSEQYF.

The V gene is TRBV29-1, the J gene TRBJ1-2; the D gene is possibly TRBD1 (6 bases). Germline V gene data show CDR1 as SQVTM and CDR2 as ANQGSEA. V lost 2 bases and J 8 bases, leaving 12 bases between the germline ends. This CDR3 spans 12 amino acids. CDR3 region: CSVERGAQGYTF. The CDR3 DNA is TGCAGCGTTGAACGGGGGGCGCAAGGCTACACCTTC.

This chain uses TRBV7-9 with TRBJ1-2; 8 bases are a match to TRBD1. From germline, CDR1 is SEHNR and CDR2 FQNEAQ (reference sequence). The CDR3 sequence is 14 residues long. Unmatched junction bases numbered 10, after V lost 5 bases and J lost 8 bases. CDR3 residues: CASSRGQEEPGYTF. The CDR3 DNA is TGTGCCAGCAGCCGGGGACAGGAAGAGCCCGGCTACACCTTC.

As regards this clone: One end of the junction does not line up with germline, which may come from a read error. The rearrangement uses TRBV6-6 and TRBJ1-4; 8 positions agree with TRBD1. Germline-derived CDR1 and CDR2 are MNHNY and SVGAGI (reference sequence). The CDR3 has 15 residues. In DNA form, the CDR3 reads TGCGCCAGCAGTTCTTACAGGGGGATTAATGAAAAACTGTTTTTT. This translates into CASSSYRGINEKLFF.

About this clone: The same CDR3 also results from other DNA sequences found in this sample. V and J are TRBV27 and TRBJ2-1; D possibly corresponds to TRBD2 (5 bases). Germline V gene lookup returns CDR1 MNHEY and CDR2 SMNVEV (reference sequence). The CDR3 extends over 12 amino acids. With 2 bases removed from V and 8 bases from J, the gap between germline ends came to 7 bases. The CDR3 DNA sequence: TGTGCCAGCAGTTTACTCGGGGATGAGCAGTTCTTC. Amino acids: CASSLLGDEQFF.

This chain connects TRBV4-3 to TRBJ2-1; D may be TRBD1 (5 bases). V gave up 5 bases and J gave up 8 bases, with 16 bases separating them. The CDR3 covers 14 residues. From germline, CDR1 is LGHNA and CDR2 YSLEER. Here the CDR3 DNA reads TGCGCCAGCAGCTCCCGCGCAAGGGGCGATGAGCAGTTCTTC. Its protein is CASSSRARGDEQFF.

This chain connects TRBV10-2 to TRBJ2-1, with 7 positions matching TRBD2. The CDR3 extends over 16 amino acids. The junction had 14 bases not matched to a gene; V was cut back by 6 bases and J by 6 bases. Per germline, CDR1 WSHSY and CDR2 SAAADI. The CDR3, as DNA: TGCGCCAGCAGCCCCGCGGGAGCCAACGGGATCAATGAGCAGTTCTTC. This gives the protein CASSPAGANGINEQFF.

The gene calls are TRBV5-5 and TRBJ1-1; a possible D gene is TRBD1 (6 bases). Germline V gene lookup returns CDR1 SGHKS and CDR2 YYEKEE (reference sequence). The CDR3 is 15 residues long. V lost 2 bases and J lost 10, with 21 bases in between. The CDR3 spells CASSFPPGHHQGAFF. CDR3 sequence (DNA): TGTGCCAGCAGCTTCCCCCCGGGACACCATCAGGGAGCTTTCTTT. Looking up the rest from reference TRBV5-5 and TRBJ1-1 gives the full variable domain: DAGVTQSPTHLIKTRGQQVTLRCSPISGHKSVSWYQQVLGQGPQFIFQYYEKEERGRGNFPDRFSARQFPNYSSELNVNALLLGDSALYLCASSFPPGHHQGAFFGQGTRLTVV.

The genes are TRBV30 and TRBJ1-4, with D perhaps TRBD1 (5 bases). The CDR3 spans 14 residues. Trimming removed 6 bases from V and 5 bases from J, with 16 bases in between. CDR1 and CDR2 from the germline V gene are GTSNPN and SVGIG (reference sequence). CDR3 sequence (DNA): TGTGCCTGTGTGCCCTGGGACCGAAATGAAAAACTGTTTTTT. It is translated as CACVPWDRNEKLFF.

This clone was counted a few times. The junction and the germline gene differ at one end; a read error may be behind it. This rearrangement joins TRBV7-7 to TRBJ2-6; weak D call: TRBD2 (5 bases). This CDR3 is 17 amino acids long. CDR1 SSHAT and CDR2 FNYEAQ come from the germline V gene (reference sequence). CDR3 residues: CASSLEFGGSGANVLTF. The CDR3 bases are TGTGCTAGCAGCTTAGAATTTGGCGGGTCTGGGGCCAACGTCCTGACTTTC.

This clone was observed a handful of times. The chain carries TRBV18 and TRBJ1-5; 8 bases map to TRBD1. CDR1 and CDR2 (germline): KGHSH, LQKENI. Germline trimming cut 2 bases from V and 5 bases from J; bases unmatched to any gene: 8. The CDR3 totals 16 residues. CDR3 protein: CASSPGTRGLHQPQHF. CDR3 DNA: TGTGCCAGCTCACCAGGCACCAGGGGGCTGCATCAGCCCCAGCATTTT.